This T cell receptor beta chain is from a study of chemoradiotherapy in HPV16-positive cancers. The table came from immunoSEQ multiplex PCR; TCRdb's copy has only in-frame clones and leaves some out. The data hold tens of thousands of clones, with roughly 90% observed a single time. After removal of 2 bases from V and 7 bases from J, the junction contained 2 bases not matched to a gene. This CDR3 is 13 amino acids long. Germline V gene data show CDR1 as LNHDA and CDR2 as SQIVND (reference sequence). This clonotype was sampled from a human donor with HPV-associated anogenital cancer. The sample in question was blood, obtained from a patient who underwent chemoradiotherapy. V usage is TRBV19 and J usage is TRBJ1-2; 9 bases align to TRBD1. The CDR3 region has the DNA TGTGCCAGTAGTATAACAGGGGGCGGTGGCTACACCTTC. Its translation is CASSITGGGGYTF.